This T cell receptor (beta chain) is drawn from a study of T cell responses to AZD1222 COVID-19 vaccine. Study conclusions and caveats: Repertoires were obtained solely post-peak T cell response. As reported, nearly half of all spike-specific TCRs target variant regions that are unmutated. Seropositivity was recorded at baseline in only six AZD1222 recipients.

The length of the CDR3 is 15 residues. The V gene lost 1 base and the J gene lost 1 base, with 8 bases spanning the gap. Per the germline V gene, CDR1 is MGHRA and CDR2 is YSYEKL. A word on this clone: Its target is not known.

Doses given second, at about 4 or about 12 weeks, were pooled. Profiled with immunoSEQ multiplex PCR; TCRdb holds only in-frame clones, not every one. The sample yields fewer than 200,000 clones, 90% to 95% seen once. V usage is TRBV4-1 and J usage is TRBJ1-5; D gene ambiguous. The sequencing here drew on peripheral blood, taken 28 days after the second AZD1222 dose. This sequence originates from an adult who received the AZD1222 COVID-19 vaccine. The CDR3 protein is CASSQGHSSNQPQHF. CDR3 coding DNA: TGCGCCAGCAGCCAAGGTCACAGCAGCAATCAGCCCCAGCATTTT.